This T cell receptor beta chain was sequenced in a study of blood T cell repertoires in COVID-19. At the level of the study: Acute and convalescent COVID-19 specimens originated in the United States, Italy and Spain. PBMCs, B-cell-depleted T cells, or T cells were the source of the cDNA or gDNA that made up the material.

The protocol was immunoSEQ multiplex PCR, while the TCRdb copy is restricted to in-frame clones and leaves out a portion. The sample includes a few hundred thousand clones, 70% to 90% of them seen just once. This clone appeared once. In germline, CDR1 is MDHEN, CDR2 SYDVKM. The CDR3 loop spans 15 amino acids. Trimming cost V 1 base and J 0 bases, with 7 bases left between them. Seattle cases were enrolled at active infection and followed longitudinally. Source material: peripheral blood. This TCR derives from a man aged 18 to 29 with COVID-19, enrolled during active disease. The chain has TRBV28 and TRBJ1-5; no reliable D call. The CDR3 bases are TGTGCCAGCAGTTTATTAACCTATAGCAATCAGCCCCAGCATTTT. Protein product: CASSLLTYSNQPQHF.